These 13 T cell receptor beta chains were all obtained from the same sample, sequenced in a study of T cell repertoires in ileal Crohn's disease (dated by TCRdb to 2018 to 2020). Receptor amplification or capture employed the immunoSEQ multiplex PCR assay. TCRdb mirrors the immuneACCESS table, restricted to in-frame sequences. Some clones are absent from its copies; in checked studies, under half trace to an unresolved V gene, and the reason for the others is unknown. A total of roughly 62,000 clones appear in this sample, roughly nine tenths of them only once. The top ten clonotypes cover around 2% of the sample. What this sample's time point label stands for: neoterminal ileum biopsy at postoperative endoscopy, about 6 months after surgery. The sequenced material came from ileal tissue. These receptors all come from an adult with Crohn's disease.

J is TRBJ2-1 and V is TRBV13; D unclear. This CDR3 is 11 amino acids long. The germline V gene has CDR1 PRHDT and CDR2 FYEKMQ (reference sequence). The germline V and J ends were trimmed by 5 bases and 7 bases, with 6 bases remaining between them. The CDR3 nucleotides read TGTGCCAGCAGCACCGGGAATGAGCAGTTCTTC. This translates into CASSTGNEQFF.

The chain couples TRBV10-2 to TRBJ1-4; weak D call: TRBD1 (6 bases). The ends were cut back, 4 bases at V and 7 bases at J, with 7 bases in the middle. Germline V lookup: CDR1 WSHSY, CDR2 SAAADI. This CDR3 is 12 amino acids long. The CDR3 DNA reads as TGCGCCAGCAGTGGGACAGCTGAAAAACTGTTTTTT. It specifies CASSGTAEKLFF.

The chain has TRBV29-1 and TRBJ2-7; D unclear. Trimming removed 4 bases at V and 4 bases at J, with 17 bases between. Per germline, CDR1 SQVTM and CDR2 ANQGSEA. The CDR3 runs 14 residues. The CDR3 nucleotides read TGCAGCGTTGTAGAGACTCTCTCCCCGTACGAGCAGTACTTC. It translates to CSVVETLSPYEQYF.

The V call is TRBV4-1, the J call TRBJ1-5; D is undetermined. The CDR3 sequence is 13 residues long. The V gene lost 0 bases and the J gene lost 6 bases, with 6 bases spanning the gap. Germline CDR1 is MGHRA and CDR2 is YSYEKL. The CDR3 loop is CASSQDRGQPQHF. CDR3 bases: TGCGCCAGCAGCCAAGATCGGGGTCAGCCCCAGCATTTT.

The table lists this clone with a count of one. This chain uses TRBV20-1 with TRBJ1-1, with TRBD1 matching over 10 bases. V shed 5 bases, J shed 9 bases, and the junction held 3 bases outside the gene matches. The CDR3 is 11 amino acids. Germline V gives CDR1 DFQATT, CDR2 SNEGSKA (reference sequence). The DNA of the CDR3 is TGCAGTGCTCGGACAGGGGGAAAAGCTTTCTTT. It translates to CSARTGGKAFF.

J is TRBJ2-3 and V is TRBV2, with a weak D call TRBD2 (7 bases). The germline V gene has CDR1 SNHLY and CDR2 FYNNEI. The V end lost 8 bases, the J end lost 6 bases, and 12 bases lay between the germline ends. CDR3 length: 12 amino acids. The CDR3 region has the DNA TGTGCCAGCGGGGGGGCCTCGGATACGCAGTATTTT. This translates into CASGGASDTQYF.

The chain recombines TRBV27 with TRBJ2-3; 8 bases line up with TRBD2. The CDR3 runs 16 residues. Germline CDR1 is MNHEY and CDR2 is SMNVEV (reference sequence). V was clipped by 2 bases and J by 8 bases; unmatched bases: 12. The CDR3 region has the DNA TGTGCCAGCAGTTTAGCCAAGGGGGGTCTAGCGGGTACGCAGTATTTT. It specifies CASSLAKGGLAGTQYF.

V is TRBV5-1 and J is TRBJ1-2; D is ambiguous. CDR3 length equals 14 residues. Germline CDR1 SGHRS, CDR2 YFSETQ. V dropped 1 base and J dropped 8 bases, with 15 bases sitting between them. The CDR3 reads CASSLSPTGWGYTF. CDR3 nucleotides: TGCGCCAGCAGCTTGTCGCCGACGGGTTGGGGCTACACCTTC.

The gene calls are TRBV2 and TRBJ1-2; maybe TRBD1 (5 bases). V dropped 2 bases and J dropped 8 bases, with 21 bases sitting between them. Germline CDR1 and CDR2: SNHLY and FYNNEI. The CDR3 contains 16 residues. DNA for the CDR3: TGTGCCAGCAGTGAATCAGGGAAAGGTATCTATGCCGGCTACACCTTC. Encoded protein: CASSESGKGIYAGYTF.

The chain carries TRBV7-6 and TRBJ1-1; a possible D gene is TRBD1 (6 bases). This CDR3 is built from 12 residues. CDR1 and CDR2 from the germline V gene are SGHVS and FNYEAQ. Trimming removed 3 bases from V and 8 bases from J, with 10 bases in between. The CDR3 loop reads CASSFNRAEAFF. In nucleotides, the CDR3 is TGTGCCAGCAGCTTTAACAGGGCCGAAGCTTTCTTT.

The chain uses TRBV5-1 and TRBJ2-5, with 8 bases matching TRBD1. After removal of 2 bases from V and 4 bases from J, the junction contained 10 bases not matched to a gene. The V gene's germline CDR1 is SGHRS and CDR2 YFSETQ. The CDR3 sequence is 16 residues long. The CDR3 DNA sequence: TGCGCCAGCAGCTTACAGGCAGGGGGCATCGCAGAGACCCAGTACTTC. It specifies CASSLQAGGIAETQYF.

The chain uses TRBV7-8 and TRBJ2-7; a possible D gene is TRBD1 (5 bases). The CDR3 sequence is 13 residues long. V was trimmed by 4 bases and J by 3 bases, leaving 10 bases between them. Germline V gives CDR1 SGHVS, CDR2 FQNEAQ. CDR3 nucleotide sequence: TGTGCCAGCAGCTCAGGGTACATCTACGAGCAGTACGTC. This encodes CASSSGYIYEQYV.

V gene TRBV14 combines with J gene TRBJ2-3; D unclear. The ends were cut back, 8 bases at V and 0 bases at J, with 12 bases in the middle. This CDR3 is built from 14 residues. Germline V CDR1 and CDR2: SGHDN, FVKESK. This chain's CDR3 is CASSTSRSTDTQYF. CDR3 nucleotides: TGTGCCAGCTCAACCTCGCGGAGCACAGATACGCAGTATTTT.